Listed below are T cell receptor beta chains from one sample, sequenced in a study of CD8 T cells in ankylosing spondylitis. Each CDR3 protein gets one entry after TCRdb re-called the 5' RACE reads with MiXCR. The table lists some 140,000 distinct CDR3 sequences, about a sixth of them singletons. Material: blood, either unsorted or a sorted T cell fraction (not recorded which). The receptors were sampled from a male donor with ankylosing spondylitis. CDR3s include the opening cysteine and the closing phenylalanine or tryptophan. D genes are given only for firm matches. Size is stated for part of the rows, as once, few or many counts, or as a class when the clone is expanded.

size	V	J	D	DNA	CDR3
few	TRBV14	TRBJ2-7	NA	TGTGCCAGCAGCCAAGAGACGGGACTCCGGACTTACGAGCAGTACTTC	CASSQETGLRTYEQYF
NA	TRBV9	TRBJ2-6	NA	TGTGCCAGCAGCGTAGCGTCAGCTGGGGCCAACGTCCTGACTTTC	CASSVASAGANVLTF
few	TRBV12-3/TRBV12-4	TRBJ2-1	TRBD2	TGTGCCAGCAGCTCCCCAAGGATTAGCGGGAGAATTGAGCAGTTCTTC	CASSSPRISGRIEQFF
NA	TRBV28	TRBJ2-1	NA	TGTGCCAGCAGTCCTCTAGCGTTGGGATACAATGAGCAGTTCTTC	CASSPLALGYNEQFF
NA	TRBV14	TRBJ2-7	NA	TGTGCCAGCAGCCAAGAACCGGGGGTCCTGTACGAGCAGTACTTC	CASSQEPGVLYEQYF
few	TRBV4-1	TRBJ1-4	NA	TGCGCCAGCAGCCAAAGGGAAGGGTCGTCTAATGAAAAACTGTTTTTT	CASSQREGSSNEKLFF
NA	TRBV21-1	TRBJ1-3	NA	TGTGCCAGCAGCAAGGTCATTCTAGGGCAGAGCTCTGGAAACACCATATATTTT	CASSKVILGQSSGNTIYF
few	TRBV28	TRBJ1-4	NA	TGTGCCAGCAGTTTTGGCGACAACAGAAAACTGTTTTTT	CASSFGDNRKLFF
once	TRBV5-5	TRBJ2-2	NA	TGTGCCAGCAGCTGGAGGTGGCCGGGGGAAAACACCGGGGAGCTGTTTTTT	CASSWRWPGENTGELFF
few	TRBV12-5	TRBJ1-5	NA	TGTGCTAGTGGTTTGGTACCGGGGGCTATCAATCAGCCCCAGCATTTT	CASGLVPGAINQPQHF
NA	TRBV29-1	TRBJ2-7	TRBD1	TGCAGCGTTGAATCTTCCGGGACAGGGGCCTACGAGCAGTACTTC	CSVESSGTGAYEQYF
few	TRBV9	TRBJ2-7	NA	TGTGCCAGCAGCGTATTGGGTGAAGAGCAGTACTTC	CASSVLGEEQYF
NA	TRBV6-5	TRBJ2-1	TRBD2	TGTGCCAGCAGTTACGTTGTCCTAAGGACTAGCGGGAGGGGACATGAGCAGTTCTTC	CASSYVVLRTSGRGHEQFF
few	TRBV20-1	TRBJ2-2	TRBD2	TGCTGTCTACGTCGGCTAGCGGGAGTCGACACCGGGGAGCTGTTTTTT	CCLRRLAGVDTGELFF
NA	TRBV7-9	TRBJ2-5	NA	TGTGCCAGCAGCTTACGCCGGGTCCAAGAGACCCAGTACTTC	CASSLRRVQETQYF
many	TRBV12-3/TRBV12-4	TRBJ2-7	NA	TGTGCCAGCACTGGCGGAAACTACGAGCAGTACTTC	CASTGGNYEQYF
NA	TRBV5-1	TRBJ2-7	NA	TGCGCCAGCAGCTTGTACAGAGCCTACGAGCAGTACTTC	CASSLYRAYEQYF
few	TRBV6-5	TRBJ2-7	NA	TGTGCCAGCAGTCACCAGGAGTACTTC	CASSHQEYF
NA	TRBV7-9	TRBJ1-6	NA	TGTGCCAGCAGCCGTGGAGACAACCCGAAGATATCGCCCCTCCACTTT	CASSRGDNPKISPLHF
NA	TRBV27	TRBJ2-7	NA	TGTGCCAGCAAGGGAGTCAGCTCCTACGAGCAGTACTTC	CASKGVSSYEQYF
NA	TRBV29-1	TRBJ2-2	NA	TGCAGCGTGGTAGAGAACACCGGGGAGCTGTTTTTT	CSVVENTGELFF
NA	TRBV7-9	TRBJ2-7	TRBD2	TGTGCCAGCAGCTCCCGCGAGGGCGGGAGGTACCACTACGAGCAGTACTTC	CASSSREGGRYHYEQYF
few	TRBV6-1	TRBJ2-4	NA	TGTGCCAGCAGCACCCGGGGAGCCAAAAACATTCAGTACTTC	CASSTRGAKNIQYF
few	TRBV15	TRBJ2-7	TRBD1	TGTGCCACGTCATCGAAGAGGACAGGGGTGACCTACGAGCAGTACTTC	CATSSKRTGVTYEQYF
few	TRBV4-1	TRBJ2-7	NA	TGCGCCAGCAGCCTACGGGCGAACAGTCGGACCTACGAGCAGTACTTC	CASSLRANSRTYEQYF
many	TRBV5-1	TRBJ2-4	NA	TGCGCCAGCAGCTTAACCCAGGGGCAAAACATTCAGTACTTC	CASSLTQGQNIQYF
few	TRBV11-2	TRBJ1-6	NA	TGTGCCAGCAGCGCCCGGGACCTCAATTCACCCCTCCACTTT	CASSARDLNSPLHF
NA	TRBV20-1	TRBJ2-7	TRBD2	TGCAGTGCTAGGGGAGGGAACGAGCAGTACTTC	CSARGGNEQYF
many	TRBV28	TRBJ2-1	NA	TGTGCCAGCAGTACACCCCGGCCAGTCAGCTCCTACAATGAGCAGTTCTTC	CASSTPRPVSSYNEQFF
many	TRBV10-3	TRBJ2-7	TRBD2	TGTGCCATCAGCCTCGGACTAGCGGGCTCCTACGAGCAGTACTTC	CAISLGLAGSYEQYF
NA	TRBV29-1	TRBJ2-1	TRBD2	TGCAGCGCCATAAGCGGGAGTGATTACAATGAGCAGTTCTTC	CSAISGSDYNEQFF
NA	TRBV5-1	TRBJ1-1	TRBD1	TGCGCCAGCCGACAGGGGACCACTGAAGCTTTCTTT	CASRQGTTEAFF
NA	TRBV27	TRBJ2-4	NA	TGTGCCAGCAGGGATGGGCTAGCCAAAAACATTCAGTACTTC	CASRDGLAKNIQYF
NA	TRBV18	TRBJ2-1	NA	TGTGCCAGCTCACCACCGACCCTATCCTACAATGAGCAGTTCTTC	CASSPPTLSYNEQFF
few	TRBV19	TRBJ2-1	NA	TGTGCTACTAGAACCGGAACCCTGGGGTTCAATGAGCAGTTCTTC	CATRTGTLGFNEQFF
few	TRBV27	TRBJ2-1	TRBD2	TGTGCCAGCAGTATTCTAGCGGGCTATGAGCAGTTCTTC	CASSILAGYEQFF
NA	TRBV6-1	TRBJ2-7	NA	TGTGCCAGCACTAGGGCTAGCGAGACCTACGAGCAGTACTTC	CASTRASETYEQYF
few	TRBV7-9	TRBJ2-2	NA	TGTGCCAGCAGCCCTCCAACAGGGTTCGGGGAGCTGTTTTTT	CASSPPTGFGELFF
NA	TRBV5-6	TRBJ2-1	NA	TGTGCCAGCAGCTTGTGGCGGGACTCCTACAATGAGCAGTTCTTC	CASSLWRDSYNEQFF
NA	TRBV27	TRBJ2-7	NA	TGTGCCAGCAGAGAACGGGGCGACGGCTACGAGCAGTACTTC	CASRERGDGYEQYF
few	TRBV28	TRBJ2-7	NA	TGTGCCAGCAGTTTCGTTAGCAGGGGTGGCGAGCAGTACTTC	CASSFVSRGGEQYF